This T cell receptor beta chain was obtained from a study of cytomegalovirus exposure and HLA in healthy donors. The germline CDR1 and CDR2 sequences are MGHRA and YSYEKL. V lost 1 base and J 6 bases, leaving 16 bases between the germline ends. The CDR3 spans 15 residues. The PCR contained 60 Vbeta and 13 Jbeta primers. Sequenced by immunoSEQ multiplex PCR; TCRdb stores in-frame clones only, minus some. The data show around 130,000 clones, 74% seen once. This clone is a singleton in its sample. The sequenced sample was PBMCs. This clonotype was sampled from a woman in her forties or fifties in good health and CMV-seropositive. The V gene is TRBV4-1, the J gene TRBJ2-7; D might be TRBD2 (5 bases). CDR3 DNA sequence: TGCGCCAGCAGCCAAGCCGACCTCCGGAGGTCCGAGCAGTACTTC. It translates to CASSQADLRRSEQYF.